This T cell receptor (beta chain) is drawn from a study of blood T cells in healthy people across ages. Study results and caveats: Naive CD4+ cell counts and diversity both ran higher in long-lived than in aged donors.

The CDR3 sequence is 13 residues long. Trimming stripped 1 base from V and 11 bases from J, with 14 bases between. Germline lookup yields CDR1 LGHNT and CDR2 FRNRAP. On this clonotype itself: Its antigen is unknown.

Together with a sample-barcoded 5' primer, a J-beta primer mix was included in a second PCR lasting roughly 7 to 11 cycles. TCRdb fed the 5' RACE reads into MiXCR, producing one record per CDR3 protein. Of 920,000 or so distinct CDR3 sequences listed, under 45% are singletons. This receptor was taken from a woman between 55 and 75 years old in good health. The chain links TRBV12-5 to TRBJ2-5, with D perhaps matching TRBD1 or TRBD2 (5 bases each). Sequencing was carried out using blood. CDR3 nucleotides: TGTGCTAGTGGTTTGGACAGGTTCGGGGAGCAGTACTTC. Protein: CASGLDRFGEQYF.